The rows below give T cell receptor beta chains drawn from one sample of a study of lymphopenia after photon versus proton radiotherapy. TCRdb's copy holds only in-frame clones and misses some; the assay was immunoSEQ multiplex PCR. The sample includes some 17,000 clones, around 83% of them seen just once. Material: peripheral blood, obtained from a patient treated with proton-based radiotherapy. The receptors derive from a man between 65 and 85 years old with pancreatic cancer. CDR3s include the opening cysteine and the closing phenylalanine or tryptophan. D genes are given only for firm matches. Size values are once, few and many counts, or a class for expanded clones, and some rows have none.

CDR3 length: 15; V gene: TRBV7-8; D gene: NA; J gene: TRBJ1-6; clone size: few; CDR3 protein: CASSTLGRRNSPLHF; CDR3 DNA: TGTGCCAGCAGCACTCTGGGACGGAGGAATTCACCCCTCCACTTT
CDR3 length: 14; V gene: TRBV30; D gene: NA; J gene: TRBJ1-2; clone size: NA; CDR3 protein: CAWSPLRAGNGYTF; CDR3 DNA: TGTGCCTGGAGCCCGCTTAGGGCAGGGAATGGCTACACCTTC
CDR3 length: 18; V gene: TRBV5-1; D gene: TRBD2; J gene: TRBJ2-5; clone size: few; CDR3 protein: CASSLVGGMISLRETQYF; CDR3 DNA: TGCGCCAGCAGCTTGGTGGGGGGGATGATAAGCCTCCGAGAGACCCAGTACTTC
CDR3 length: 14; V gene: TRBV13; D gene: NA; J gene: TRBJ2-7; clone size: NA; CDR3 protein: CASSQTGSSYEQYF; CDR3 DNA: TGTGCCAGCAGCCAGACGGGGAGCTCCTACGAGCAGTACTTC
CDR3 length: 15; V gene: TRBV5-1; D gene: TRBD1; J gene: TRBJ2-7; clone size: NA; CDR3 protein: CASSLEGQGSYEQYF; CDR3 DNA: TGCGCCAGCAGCTTGGAGGGACAGGGGTCCTACGAGCAGTACTTC
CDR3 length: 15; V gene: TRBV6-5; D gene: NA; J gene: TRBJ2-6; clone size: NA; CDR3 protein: CASSYRDTGANVLTF; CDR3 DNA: TGTGCCAGCAGTTACCGGGATACCGGGGCCAACGTCCTGACTTTC
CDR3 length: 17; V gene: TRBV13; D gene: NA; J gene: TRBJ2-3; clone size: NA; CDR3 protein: CASSPRGPLASTDTQYF; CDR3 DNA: TGTGCCAGCAGCCCCCGGGGCCCGTTAGCGAGCACAGATACGCAGTATTTT
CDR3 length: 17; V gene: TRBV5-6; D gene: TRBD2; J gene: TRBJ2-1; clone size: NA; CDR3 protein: CASSLTRLAGGPNEQFF; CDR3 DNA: TGTGCCAGCAGCCTAACAAGACTAGCGGGGGGGCCGAATGAGCAGTTCTTC
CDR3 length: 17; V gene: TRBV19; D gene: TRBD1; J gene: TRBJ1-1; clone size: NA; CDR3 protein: CASSSGTGGDGNTEAFF; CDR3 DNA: TGTGCCAGTAGCTCCGGGACAGGGGGCGATGGGAACACTGAAGCTTTCTTT
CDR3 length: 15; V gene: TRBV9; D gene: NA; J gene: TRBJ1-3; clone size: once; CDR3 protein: CASSSGSGSGNTIYF; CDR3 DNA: TGTGCCAGCAGCAGTGGGTCCGGCTCTGGAAACACCATATATTTT
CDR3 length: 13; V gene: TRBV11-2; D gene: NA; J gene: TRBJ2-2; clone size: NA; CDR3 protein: CASSPPLAGELFF; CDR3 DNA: TGTGCCAGCAGCCCCCCCTTAGCCGGGGAGCTGTTTTTT
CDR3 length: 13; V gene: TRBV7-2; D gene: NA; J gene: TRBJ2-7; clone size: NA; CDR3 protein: CASSLAPVYEQYF; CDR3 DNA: TGTGCCAGCAGCTTAGCTCCGGTCTACGAGCAGTACTTC
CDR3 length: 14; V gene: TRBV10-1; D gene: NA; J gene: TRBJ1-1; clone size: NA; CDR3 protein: CASSDGTGGSEAFF; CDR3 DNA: TGCGCCAGCAGTGATGGGACTGGTGGATCTGAAGCTTTCTTT
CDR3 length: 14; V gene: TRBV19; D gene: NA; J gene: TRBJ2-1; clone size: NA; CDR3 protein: CATMGLAARQVQFF; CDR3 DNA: TGTGCCACCATGGGCCTAGCGGCGCGACAGGTGCAGTTCTTC
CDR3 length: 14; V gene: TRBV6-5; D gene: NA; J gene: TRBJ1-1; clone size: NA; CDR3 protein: CASSYLEYLAEAFF; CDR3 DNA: TGTGCCAGCAGTTACTTGGAATACCTAGCTGAAGCTTTCTTT
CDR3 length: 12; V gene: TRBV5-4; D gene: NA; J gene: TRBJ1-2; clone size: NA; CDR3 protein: CASSPVGWGYTF; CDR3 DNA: TGTGCCAGCAGCCCTGTGGGGTGGGGCTACACCTTC
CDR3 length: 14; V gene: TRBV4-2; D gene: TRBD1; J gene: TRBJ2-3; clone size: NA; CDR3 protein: CASSKGQGADTQYF; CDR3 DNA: TGTGCCAGCAGCAAGGGACAGGGGGCAGATACGCAGTATTTT
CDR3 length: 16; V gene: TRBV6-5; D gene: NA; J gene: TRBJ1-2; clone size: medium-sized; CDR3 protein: CASSYSTGVGTYGYTF; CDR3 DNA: TGTGCCAGCAGTTACTCGACGGGGGTAGGGACTTATGGCTACACCTTC
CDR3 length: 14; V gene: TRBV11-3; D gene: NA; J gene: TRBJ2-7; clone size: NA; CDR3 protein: CASSPASQGYEQYF; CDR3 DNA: TGTGCCAGCAGCCCTGCGTCGCAGGGCTACGAGCAGTACTTC
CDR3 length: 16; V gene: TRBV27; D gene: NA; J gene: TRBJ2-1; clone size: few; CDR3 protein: CASSFSGSGSYNEQFF; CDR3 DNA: TGTGCCAGCAGTTTTTCGGGAAGCGGCTCCTACAATGAGCAGTTCTTC
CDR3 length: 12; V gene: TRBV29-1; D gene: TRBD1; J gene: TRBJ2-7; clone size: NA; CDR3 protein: CGGGQGRYEQYF; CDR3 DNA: TGCGGTGGGGGACAGGGCAGGTACGAGCAGTACTTC
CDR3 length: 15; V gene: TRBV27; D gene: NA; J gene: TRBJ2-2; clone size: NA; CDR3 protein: CASRTGPWEVGELFF; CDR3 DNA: TGTGCCAGCAGGACAGGGCCCTGGGAGGTCGGGGAGCTGTTTTTT